One T cell receptor (beta chain) is described in this entry. Its specificity is unknown. Additional DNA sequences in this sample encode the identical CDR3. The data derive from a study of shared clonotypes between healthy human individuals. Study-wide results and caveats: Generally, naive subsets came out with larger estimated richness than memory subsets. Naive CD4 clonotypes overlapped across a handful of donors at about 5%. Non-shared clonotypes had lower generation probabilities than clonotypes shared by all four sorted-subset donors.

For every subset, genomic DNA was evenly distributed across several immunoSEQ plates. Measured with immunoSEQ multiplex PCR; TCRdb has only the in-frame clones, and not every one. The sample includes about 380,000 clones, 96% of them seen just once. The sequencing input was memory CD8+ T cells sorted from blood. Subset reported: CD45RO+ cells pooled with CCR7-negative TemRA cells. This clonotype was obtained from a young man in good health.

The CDR3 protein is CASSGGYEQYF. In nucleotides, the CDR3 is TGTGCCAGCAGTGGTGGGTACGAGCAGTACTTC. This sequence joins TRBV6-1 and TRBJ2-7; D not certain. This CDR3 spans 11 amino acids. Per the germline V gene, CDR1 is MNHNS and CDR2 is SASEGT. Trimming removed 4 bases at V and 4 bases at J, with 5 bases between.